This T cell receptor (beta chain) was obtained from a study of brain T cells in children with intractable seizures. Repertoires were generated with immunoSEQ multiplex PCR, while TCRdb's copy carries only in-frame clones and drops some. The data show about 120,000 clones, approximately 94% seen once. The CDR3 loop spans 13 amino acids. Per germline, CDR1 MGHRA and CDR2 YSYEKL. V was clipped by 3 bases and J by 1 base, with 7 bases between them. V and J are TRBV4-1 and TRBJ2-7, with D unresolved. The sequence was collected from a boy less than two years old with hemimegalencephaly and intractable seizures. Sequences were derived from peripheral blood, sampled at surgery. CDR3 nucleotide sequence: TGCGCCAGCAGCCATGCCCCGTCCTACGAGCAGTACTTC. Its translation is CASSHAPSYEQYF.